These 8 T cell receptor beta chains originate from one sample sequenced in a study of CD8 T cells in Susac syndrome. Reverse transcription of roughly 0.45 to 1 ug RNA was carried out with random hexamers. Using its own MiXCR run on the immunoSEQ multiplex PCR reads, TCRdb lists one record per CDR3 protein. This sample has just over 150,000 distinct CDR3 sequences, with roughly 95% found just once. Sequencing was performed on CD8+ T cells from PBMCs. All receptors derive from a human donor with multiple sclerosis.

The CDR3 sequence: CASSTGLKNNEQFF. The DNA of the CDR3 is TGTGCCAGCAGCACGGGACTTAAAAACAATGAGCAGTTCTTC. The chain employs TRBV7-3 and TRBJ2-1; D perhaps matches TRBD2 (6 bases). This CDR3 region has 14 residues. Trimming shortened V by 5 bases and J by 5 bases, and 13 bases separated the two germline ends. Per the germline V gene, CDR1 is SGHTA and CDR2 is FQGTGA.

V gene TRBV29-1 combines with J gene TRBJ2-2; D is undetermined. Per the germline V gene, CDR1 is SQVTM and CDR2 is ANQGSEA. Trimming removed 4 bases from V and 5 bases from J, with 8 bases in between. The CDR3 is made up of 12 amino acids. The CDR3 coding sequence is TGCAGCGTTGTTGAAGGAACCGGGGAGCTGTTTTTT. Protein: CSVVEGTGELFF.

The rearrangement links TRBV4-2 to TRBJ1-4; D is undetermined. The CDR3 loop spans 12 amino acids. CDR1 and CDR2 from the germline V gene are LGHNA and YNFKEQ. Trimming took 8 bases from V and 8 from J, leaving 12 bases between them. The CDR3 sequence is CASSAVGEKLFF. For the CDR3, the DNA is TGTGCCAGCTCGGCAGTAGGCGAAAAACTGTTTTTT.

The CDR3, as DNA: TGTGCCAGCACGAGGGGCCAGGGGGCAGATACGCAGTATTTT. It codes for CASTRGQGADTQYF. The rearrangement joins TRBV2 to TRBJ2-3; 7 positions agree with TRBD1. V lost 7 bases and J lost 4; bases outside the gene matches: 8. The CDR3 sequence is 14 residues long. CDR1 is SNHLY, CDR2 FYNNEI, per germline.

The chain carries TRBV6-5 and TRBJ2-2; TRBD2 might be the D (7 bases). The CDR3 consists of 13 residues. The germline V gene encodes CDR1 MNHEY and CDR2 SVGAGI. V gave up 8 bases and J gave up 5 bases, with 12 bases separating them. CDR3 protein: CASLKGGTGELFF. The CDR3 DNA is TGTGCCAGCCTCAAGGGGGGGACCGGGGAGCTGTTTTTT.

The chain employs TRBV19 and TRBJ1-1; D remains ambiguous. The CDR3 length is 13 residues. V lost 7 bases to trimming and J lost 10 bases, with 19 bases between them. Per the germline V gene, CDR1 is LNHDA and CDR2 is SQIVND (reference sequence). The chain's CDR3 is CASTLHFPPGAFF. The CDR3 coding sequence is TGTGCCAGTACCCTGCATTTCCCGCCCGGAGCTTTCTTT. The full variable domain, completed using reference TRBV19 and TRBJ1-1, is DGGITQSPKYLFRKEGQNVTLSCEQNLNHDAMYWYRQDPGQGLRLIYYSQIVNDFQKGDIAEGYSVSREKKESFPLTVTSAQKNPTAFYLCASTLHFPPGAFFGQGTRLTVV.

The rearrangement joins TRBV29-1 to TRBJ2-1; the D is unclear. The CDR3 consists of 13 residues. V gave up 8 bases and J gave up 5 bases, with 16 bases separating them. Per germline, CDR1 SQVTM and CDR2 ANQGSEA. In nucleotides, the CDR3 is TGCAGCACTGGAAAGGAGAACCACAATGAGCAGTTCTTC. It specifies CSTGKENHNEQFF.

The V gene is TRBV13, the J gene TRBJ1-1; D perhaps matches TRBD1 (6 bases). This CDR3 has 13 residues. Per germline, CDR1 PRHDT and CDR2 FYEKMQ (reference sequence). V was shortened by 1 base and J by 8 bases, with 11 bases between the two germline ends. Here the CDR3 reads CASSLARGGEAFF. CDR3 DNA sequence: TGTGCCAGCAGCTTAGCCAGGGGAGGCGAAGCTTTCTTT.